A selection of T cell receptor beta chains follows, all from one sample in a study of CD4 and CD8 cells across lung adenocarcinoma regions. TCRdb re-called the PCR reads with MiXCR, one entry per CDR3 protein. The sample lists about 6,800 distinct CDR3 sequences; about 54% were seen once. Sequencing was done on a sample of CD8+ T cells from the center of a lung tumor. The receptors here all came from a male donor with lung adenocarcinoma. The CD4 and CD8 labels of this study may be unreliable. CDR3s include the opening cysteine and the closing phenylalanine or tryptophan. The order of the fields is clone size, D gene, J gene, V gene, CDR3 length, CDR3 DNA, CDR3 protein. The D gene is left open where the match is weak. Where a row states a size, it is once, few, many or the class of an expanded clone; other rows omit it.

many	.	TRBJ2-5	TRBV6-2/TRBV6-3	11	TGTGCCAGCAGTTACGGGGAGACCCAGTACTTC	CASSYGETQYF
.	TRBD2	TRBJ2-3	TRBV6-1	15	TGTGCCCGCGGAGCGGGGCTGGGATCCACAGATACGCAGTATTTC	CARGAGLGSTDTQYF
.	.	TRBJ2-3	TRBV6-4	14	TGTGCGGGGATTGGGGGCCTTGACGGAGATACCCAGTATTTC	CAGIGGLDGDTQYF
.	.	TRBJ2-4	TRBV10-3	13	TGTGCCGCGGGGTTGAGCGGTAAAAATATTCAGTACTTT	CAAGLSGKNIQYF
.	TRBD2	TRBJ2-3	TRBV10-1	16	TGCGCCAGCAGGGGCGGGGGGGGCGGGGACAAAGATACCCAGTATTTC	CASRGGGGGDKDTQYF
once	.	TRBJ2-5	TRBV7-2	16	TGTGTTTGTGCGTTAGTGGGGGGCCGGGACCAAGAGACCCAGTACTTC	CVCALVGGRDQETQYF
medium-sized	.	TRBJ2-2	TRBV27	17	TGTGCCAGCAGTTTTTTGTCCCGTGCTCGGAGCACCGGGGAGCTGTTTTTT	CASSFLSRARSTGELFF
.	TRBD2	TRBJ2-3	TRBV6-1	14	TGTGCCAGCAGAGCGGGGGGGCGGGCAGATACGCAGTATTTT	CASRAGGRADTQYF
few	TRBD2	TRBJ2-3	TRBV5-1	15	TGCGCCAGCAGCTTGATGGGACTAATCACAGATACGCAGTATTTT	CASSLMGLITDTQYF
.	TRBD1	TRBJ2-3	TRBV4-1	16	TGCGCCAGCAGCCAAGAGAGGGGGCGTGAGGGGGAGACCCAGTACTTT	CASSQERGREGETQYF
.	.	TRBJ2-5	TRBV27	13	TGTGCCAGCAGTGGCCCGGGGAAAGAGGCCCAGTACTTC	CASSGPGKEAQYF
medium-sized	.	TRBJ2-5	TRBV10-2	15	TGCGCCACCAAGTGGACAGCCGAGTACCAAGAGACCCAGTACTTC	CATKWTAEYQETQYF
medium-sized	TRBD2	TRBJ2-1	TRBV27	14	TGTGCCAGCCTCCCTAGCGGGAGGGGAAATGAGCAGTTCTTC	CASLPSGRGNEQFF
.	.	TRBJ2-3	TRBV27	13	TGTGCCAGGGGGCTGAGAGGCACAGACACGCAGTATTTC	CARGLRGTDTQYF
.	.	TRBJ2-3	TRBV6-1	14	TGTGCCAGCACCTGGCGACGGAGCACAGATACGCAGTATTTT	CASTWRRSTDTQYF
few	TRBD2	TRBJ2-1	TRBV20-1	17	TGCAGTGCTAGGGAGGGGCGGGCTAGCGGGAGGTACAATGAGCAGTTCTTC	CSAREGRASGRYNEQFF
few	.	TRBJ2-1	TRBV6-5	16	TGTGCCAGCAGTTACACCGGACAACCTGCCTACAATGAGCAGTTCTTC	CASSYTGQPAYNEQFF
medium-sized	TRBD2	TRBJ2-1	TRBV6-5	16	TGTGCCAGCACCTTACTTAGCGGGAGTCCAATCAATGAGCAGTTCTTC	CASTLLSGSPINEQFF
.	TRBD2	TRBJ2-3	TRBV4-2	17	TGTGCCAGCAGCCAAGAACTAGCGGGAGGCCCCACAGATACGCAGTATTTT	CASSQELAGGPTDTQYF
.	.	TRBJ2-1	TRBV6-1	14	TGTGCCAGCAGTCCGGGAGTCGGCTACAATGAGCAGTTCTTC	CASSPGVGYNEQFF
.	.	TRBJ2-3	TRBV28	12	TGTGCCAGCAGTTTATCCTCAGATACGCAGTATTTT	CASSLSSDTQYF
.	.	TRBJ2-5	TRBV12-3/TRBV12-4	12	TGTGCCAGCAGTTTTGTTTGGAATGAGCAGTACTTC	CASSFVWNEQYF
once	.	TRBJ2-3	TRBV6-1	15	TGTGCCAGCGGTCTCCAGGCAGTGAACACCGAGGAGCAGTATTTT	CASGLQAVNTEEQYF
medium-sized	TRBD2	TRBJ2-2	TRBV6-1	15	TGTGCCAGCAGTCGACGCGGGAGGGACACCGGGGAGCTGTTTTTT	CASSRRGRDTGELFF
.	TRBD1	TRBJ2-7	TRBV10-1	15	TGCGCCAGCAGTGCAAGGGCAGGGGGTTTCAACGAGCAGTACTTC	CASSARAGGFNEQYF
medium-sized	.	TRBJ1-4	TRBV6-1	15	TGTGCCAGCAGTGAAGCGCGTGGGGGGGTTGAAAAACTGTTTTTT	CASSEARGGVEKLFF
medium-sized	.	TRBJ2-5	TRBV7-2	14	TGTGCCAGCAGCTTAGAGGTGGTAGCAGAGACCCAGTACTTC	CASSLEVVAETQYF
.	.	TRBJ2-1	TRBV27	19	TGTGCCAGCAGGTTAAGGGGAGCAAGGGTGCAAGCAGGGGAGGTCGAGCAGTTCTTC	CASRLRGARVQAGEVEQFF
.	.	TRBJ2-1	TRBV12-3/TRBV12-4	12	TGTGCCAGCAGTTTGTACTCCGGCAAGCAGTTCTTC	CASSLYSGKQFF
.	.	TRBJ2-1	TRBV6-1	15	TGTGCCAGCAGTCGGAGCCGGTTTTCCTGCAATGAGCAGTTCTTC	CASSRSRFSCNEQFF
.	.	TRBJ2-3	TRBV6-1	14	TGTGCCAGCAGCTCTAGCCTGAGTGGAGATACGCAGTATTTT	CASSSSLSGDTQYF
.	.	TRBJ1-6	TRBV27	14	TGTGCCAGCAGTTTATTAGGGGATAATTCACCCCTCCACTTT	CASSLLGDNSPLHF
large	TRBD1	TRBJ2-1	TRBV6-1	17	TGTGCCAGCCCCGATCGTTCAGGGGGTAAGGCCTACAATGAGCAGTTCTTC	CASPDRSGGKAYNEQFF
.	TRBD2	TRBJ2-5	TRBV27	16	TGTGCCAGCAGGGGACGCGGGGCGGGAGGCAAAGATACGCAGTATTTC	CASRGRGAGGKDTQYF
once	.	TRBJ2-5	TRBV10-1	14	TGCGCCAGCGGAGGAGGCCAGGACCAAGAGACCCAGTACTTC	CASGGGQDQETQYF
medium-sized	.	TRBJ2-7	TRBV6-5	15	TGTGCCAGCAGTAAAAACAGGGTCCCTAGTTACGAGCAGTACTTC	CASSKNRVPSYEQYF
.	.	TRBJ2-5	TRBV12-3/TRBV12-4	17	TGTGCCAGCAGTTCGGTGGCCAGGGGCGGTAACACAGATACCCAGTACTTC	CASSSVARGGNTDTQYF
.	.	TRBJ2-3	TRBV6-5	13	TGTGCCAGCAGTTACCGGAGCACAGATACGCAGTATTTT	CASSYRSTDTQYF
medium-sized	.	TRBJ1-2	TRBV6-1	12	TGTGCCAGCAGTGAAGCAGGGTTTGGCTACACCTTC	CASSEAGFGYTF
once	.	TRBJ2-2	TRBV10-1	16	TGCGCCAGCAGTGAAGCACTGGCGGTGCGCACCGGGGAGCTGTATTTT	CASSEALAVRTGELYF
once	TRBD1	TRBJ2-7	TRBV14	17	TGTGCCAGCAGCCACCTCCCCCTTGGGGACAGCTCCTACGAGCAGTACTTC	CASSHLPLGDSSYEQYF
.	.	TRBJ1-3	TRBV25-1	12	TGTGCCAGCAGGTCCTCTGGAAACACCATATATTTT	CASRSSGNTIYF
.	.	TRBJ1-2	TRBV28	14	TGTGCCAGCTTTGGGGAGGCGGAGGGCTATGGCTACACCTTC	CASFGEAEGYGYTF
.	.	TRBJ1-2	TRBV6-5	15	TGTGCCAGCAGTTACTCCCTCATGGGCAACTATGGCTACACCTTC	CASSYSLMGNYGYTF
.	.	TRBJ2-1	TRBV14	12	TGTGCCAGCAGCCAAGATCAGGACGAGCAGTTCTTC	CASSQDQDEQFF
.	TRBD2	TRBJ2-3	TRBV10-3	17	TGTGCCATCAGTGAGGCGGGCGGGGGGCGGGACACAGATACGCAGTATTTT	CAISEAGGGRDTDTQYF
.	.	TRBJ2-1	TRBV6-5	13	TGTGCCAGCAGTTACCAGGGGAGGGGTGAGCAGTTCTTC	CASSYQGRGEQFF
medium-sized	.	TRBJ2-1	TRBV27	13	TGTGCCAGCACCGGGGCGGTAGAGGGTGAGCAGTTCTTC	CASTGAVEGEQFF
once	TRBD1	TRBJ2-1	TRBV6-5	17	TGTGCCAGCAGTTACTCGGGACAGGCGAGCTCCTACGATGAGCAGTATTTC	CASSYSGQASSYDEQYF
.	TRBD1	TRBJ2-1	TRBV28	15	TGTGCCAGCAGAGAGGGGACAGGCGGGTACAATGAGCAGTTCTTC	CASREGTGGYNEQFF
.	.	TRBJ2-2	TRBV6-5	17	TGTGCCAGCAGTTACGCCGGCGGGAGTTCGGGGGCCGAGACGCTGTTTTTT	CASSYAGGSSGAETLFF
.	.	TRBJ1-4	TRBV6-1	15	TGTGTCAGCAGATCTTCAGGTGGACGCGGGGAAAAACTGTTTTTT	CVSRSSGGRGEKLFF
few	.	TRBJ2-5	TRBV27	17	TGTGCCAGCCCTCGGGACATCCTCAAGGAGAACCAAGAGACCCAGTACTTC	CASPRDILKENQETQYF